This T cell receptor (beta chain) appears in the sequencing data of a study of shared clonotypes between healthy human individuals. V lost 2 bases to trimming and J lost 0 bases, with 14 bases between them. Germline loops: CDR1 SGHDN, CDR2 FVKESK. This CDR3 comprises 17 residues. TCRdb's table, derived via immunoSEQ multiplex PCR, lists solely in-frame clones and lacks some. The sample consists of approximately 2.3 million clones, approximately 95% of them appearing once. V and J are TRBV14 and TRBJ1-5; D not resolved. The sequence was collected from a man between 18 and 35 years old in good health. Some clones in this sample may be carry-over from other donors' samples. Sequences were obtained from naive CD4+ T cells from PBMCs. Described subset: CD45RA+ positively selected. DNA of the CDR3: TGTGCCAGCAGCCAACCGGGAACGCGGTATAGCAATCAGCCCCAGCATTTT. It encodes CASSQPGTRYSNQPQHF.